The source of this T cell receptor (beta chain) is a study of blood T cell repertoires in COVID-19. Study information: COVID-19 samples from acute and convalescent phases originated in the United States, Italy and Spain. PBMCs, B-cell-depleted T cells, or T cells were the source of the cDNA or gDNA that made up the material.

How the authors handled the data: It was from reference gene primer amplification that nucleated cell counts were estimated. The assay was immunoSEQ multiplex PCR, and TCRdb's table has in-frame clones only and misses some. The V and J calls and the clone size are those of that table, but D and trimming were determined from the DNA. Among under 150,000 clones listed, under 95% were seen once. Sequencing was done on a sample of peripheral blood. The clonotype was recovered from a man in his forties or fifties with active COVID-19.

CDR3 region: CASRLDYSSYNEQFF. For the CDR3, the DNA is TGTGCCAGTAGACTTGACTATAGCTCCTACAATGAGCAGTTCTTC. J is TRBJ2-1 and V is TRBV19; D is possibly TRBD2 (5 bases). V lost 6 bases and J 0 bases, leaving 12 bases between the germline ends. The CDR3 runs 15 residues. Germline CDR1 is LNHDA and CDR2 is SQIVND (reference sequence).